The clone carrying this T cell receptor (beta chain) was recorded once. How the authors handled the data: Amplified reference gene primers provided the basis for estimating nucleated cell counts. Clones were sequenced by immunoSEQ multiplex PCR, and TCRdb holds only the in-frame ones, with some missing. The DNA gave D and trimming, while V, J and clone size come from that table. Of some 200,000 clones in the sample, around 84% were seen once. This entry comes from a study of blood T cell repertoires in COVID-19. In the study overall: Spain, Italy and the United States supplied samples that represented acute and convalescent COVID-19. In each case, the material was cDNA or gDNA derived from T cells, B-cell-depleted T cells, or PBMCs.

The trim removed 4 bases at V and 2 bases at J, leaving 10 bases unmatched. This CDR3 has 16 residues. Germline CDR1 SEHNR, CDR2 FQNEAQ (reference sequence). The TCR originated in a man younger than 45 with active or convalescent COVID-19. This chain connects TRBV7-9 to TRBJ2-7; 8 bases map to TRBD2. The sample comprised peripheral blood. The CDR3 DNA is TGTGCCAGCAGCTCTCCGGGGGGGCTAGCGGCCTACGAGCAGTACTTC. Its protein product is CASSSPGGLAAYEQYF. Looking up the rest from reference TRBV7-9 and TRBJ2-7 gives the full variable domain: DTGVSQNPRHKITKRGQNVTFRCDPISEHNRLYWYRQTLGQGPEFLTYFQNEAQLEKSRLLSDRFSAERPKGSFSTLEIQRTEQGDSAMYLCASSSPGGLAAYEQYFGPGTRLTVT.